This T cell receptor (beta chain) was documented in a study of OX40 agonist ivuxolimab in advanced cancers. The overall study: The treatment was a fully human IgG2 OX40 agonist, ivuxolimab. Patients received ivuxolimab, an intravenous treatment, every 2 weeks at 0.01 to 10 mg/kg.

As regards this clone: No antigen is known for it. The sample carries other DNA sequences with the same CDR3.

This table comes from immunoSEQ multiplex PCR, and its TCRdb copy is limited to in-frame clones, with some not included. The sample contains roughly 76,000 clones, approximately 84% of which appear only once. General study results and limits: Researchers did not determine the expanded peripheral T cells' antigen specificity.

Trimming cost V 8 bases and J 5 bases, with 9 bases left between them. The CDR3 has 11 amino acids. CDR1 WSHSY and CDR2 SAAADI come from the germline V gene. This sequence was found in an adult with an advanced solid tumor such as melanoma, head and neck, liver or kidney cancer. The chain has TRBV10-2 and TRBJ2-5, with D maybe TRBD2 (6 bases). The sequenced sample was CD4+ or CD8+ T cells sorted from blood, obtained in a trial of the OX40 agonist ivuxolimab. The CDR3 region is CASLREETQYF. The CDR3 region has the DNA TGCGCCAGCCTCCGGGAGGAGACCCAGTACTTC.